The clone carrying this T cell receptor beta chain was observed at least ten times. Antigen: not known. Diagnostic assessment was based on clinical symptoms, serum thyroxine and TRAb, thyroid ultrasound and orbital computed tomography. The PBMCs had their origin in approximately 10 ml of fresh peripheral blood. This entry belongs to a study of T cells in Graves' hyperthyroidism and ophthalmopathy. Regarding the study as a whole: Most thyroid-expanded clonotypes above 0.001 were also found in blood. Ophthalmopathy, which appeared later, was predicted by the model a median roughly 6.5 months before onset.

Germline V gene lookup returns CDR1 ENHRY and CDR2 SYGVKD. The CDR3 extends over 13 amino acids. Trimming cost V 4 bases and J 10 bases, with 13 bases left between them. RNA transcripts yielded amplified TCR beta CDR3 regions. The HTBI primer set served for first-round RT-PCR of the TCR CDR3. TCRdb fed the multiplex PCR reads into MiXCR, producing one record per CDR3 protein. The sample carries nearly 600,000 distinct CDR3 sequences, approximately 14% recorded once. The rearrangement links TRBV10-3 to TRBJ1-4, with TRBD1 as a possible D gene (5 bases). The specimen was blood. The TCR originated in a woman aged 25 to 39 with Graves' hyperthyroidism that later progressed to Graves' ophthalmopathy. The CDR3 spells CAISGDGSAKLFF. The CDR3 nucleotides read TGTGCCATCAGTGGGGACGGTTCCGCAAAACTGTTTTTT.